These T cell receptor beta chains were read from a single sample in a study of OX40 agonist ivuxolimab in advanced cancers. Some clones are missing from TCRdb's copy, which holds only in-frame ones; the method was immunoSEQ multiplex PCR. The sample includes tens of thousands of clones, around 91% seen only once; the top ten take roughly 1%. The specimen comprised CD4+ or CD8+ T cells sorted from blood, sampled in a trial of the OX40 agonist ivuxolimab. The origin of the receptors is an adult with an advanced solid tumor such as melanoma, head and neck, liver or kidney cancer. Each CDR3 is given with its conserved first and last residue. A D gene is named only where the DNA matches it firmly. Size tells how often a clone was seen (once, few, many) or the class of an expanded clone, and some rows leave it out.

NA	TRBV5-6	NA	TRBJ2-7	CASSSEGHYTSYEQYF	TGTGCCAGCAGCTCAGAGGGACACTACACCTCCTACGAGCAGTACTTC
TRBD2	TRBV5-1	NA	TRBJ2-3	CASSRSSGKTDTQYF	TGCGCCAGCAGCCGCTCTAGCGGGAAGACAGATACGCAGTATTTT
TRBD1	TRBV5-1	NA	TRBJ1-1	CASSSGQGLMNTEAFF	TGCGCCAGCAGCTCAGGACAGGGTTTGATGAACACTGAAGCTTTCTTT
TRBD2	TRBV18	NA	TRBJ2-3	CASSPQRGPTDTQYF	TGTGCCAGCTCACCGCAGCGGGGACCCACAGATACGCAGTATTTT
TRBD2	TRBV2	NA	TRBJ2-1	CASIDLGLAGEGEQFF	TGTGCCAGCATCGACCTCGGACTAGCGGGAGAAGGTGAGCAGTTCTTC
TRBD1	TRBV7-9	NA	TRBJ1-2	CASSSDRANHYGYTF	TGTGCCAGCAGCTCGGACAGGGCAAATCACTATGGCTACACCTTC
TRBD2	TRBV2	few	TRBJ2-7	CASNLQRGAQYF	TGTGCCAGCAACCTCCAGCGGGGCGCTCAGTACTTC
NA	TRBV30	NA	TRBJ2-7	CAWSVNLYEQYF	TGTGCCTGGAGTGTGAACCTCTACGAGCAGTACTTC
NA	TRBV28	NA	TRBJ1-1	CASSFRQLNTEAFF	TGTGCCAGCAGTTTCAGACAGTTGAACACTGAAGCTTTCTTT
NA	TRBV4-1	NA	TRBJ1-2	CASSPQVGRGGGYTF	TGCGCCAGCAGCCCACAAGTTGGAAGGGGGGGTGGCTACACCTTC
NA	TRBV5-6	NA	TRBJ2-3	CASSTMVYEATDTQYF	TGTGCCAGCAGCACCATGGTGTACGAGGCCACAGATACGCAGTATTTT
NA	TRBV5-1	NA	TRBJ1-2	CASSDAQGNYGYTF	TGCGCCAGCAGCGACGCCCAGGGTAACTATGGCTACACCTTC
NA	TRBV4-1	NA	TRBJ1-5	CASSQGLGDRHSNQPQHF	TGCGCCAGCAGCCAAGGTTTAGGGGATAGACATAGCAATCAGCCCCAGCATTTT
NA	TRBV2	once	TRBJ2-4	CASSADTGRTNIQYF	TGTGCCAGCAGCGCCGATACGGGCCGAACAAACATTCAGTACTTC
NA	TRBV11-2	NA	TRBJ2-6	CASSPQSGANVLTF	TGTGCCAGCAGCCCACAGTCTGGGGCCAACGTCCTGACTTTC
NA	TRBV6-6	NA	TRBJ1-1	CASSLTGNTEAFF	TGTGCCAGCAGTTTAACGGGGAACACTGAAGCTTTCTTT
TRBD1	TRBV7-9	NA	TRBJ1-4	CASSGGQGGEKLFF	TGTGCCAGCAGCGGGGGACAGGGAGGGGAAAAACTGTTTTTT